These 28 T cell receptor beta chains share one sample of origin, sequenced in a study of cytomegalovirus exposure and HLA in healthy donors. PCR primers comprised 60 Vbeta and 13 Jbeta primers. Assay: immunoSEQ multiplex PCR; the TCRdb copy retains only in-frame clones and omits some. The table lists some 110,000 clones, 77% of them singletons. Sequencing was done on a sample of PBMCs. The receptor source for this set is a man aged 50-59 years in good health and CMV-seropositive.

This chain links TRBV6-1 with TRBJ1-6; D is unclear. The CDR3 has 14 residues. V shed 3 bases and J shed 11 bases, with 14 bases lying between them. CDR1 and CDR2 from the germline V gene are MNHNS and SASEGT. The CDR3 region is CASSEIGVKAPLHF. The DNA for the CDR3 is TGTGCCAGCAGTGAGATTGGAGTAAAGGCACCCCTCCACTTT.

The chain combines TRBV15 with TRBJ1-5; D is unresolved. The CDR3 totals 15 residues. The germline V gene has CDR1 LNHNV and CDR2 YYDKDF (reference sequence). With 4 bases removed from V and 4 bases from J, the gap between germline ends came to 14 bases. In DNA, the CDR3 is TGTGCCACCAGCAACTTCGGCGGCCAGAATCAGCCCCAGCATTTT. It encodes CATSNFGGQNQPQHF.

V and J are TRBV7-9 and TRBJ1-4; TRBD1 might be the D (6 bases). Germline CDR1 reads SEHNR; CDR2 reads FQNEAQ (reference sequence). V lost 2 bases and J 6 bases, leaving 10 bases between the germline ends. CDR3 length: 14 residues. The CDR3 DNA reads as TGTGCCAGCAGCTTAAGAGGGGGGGATGAAAAACTGTTTTTT. It codes for CASSLRGGDEKLFF.

The chain links TRBV5-6 to TRBJ2-7; tentative D call: TRBD2 (5 bases). Germline loops: CDR1 SGHDT, CDR2 YYEEEE. The CDR3 has 17 residues. V lost 4 bases, J lost 0 bases, and 20 bases lay in between. CDR3 in amino acids: CASSPAGRMSSSYEQYF. CDR3 DNA sequence: TGTGCCAGCAGCCCGGCGGGCAGAATGTCTAGCTCCTACGAGCAGTACTTC.

The V gene is TRBV18, the J gene TRBJ2-7, with D unclear. The V gene's germline CDR1 is KGHSH and CDR2 LQKENI. Trimming pared 3 bases from V and 2 bases from J, leaving 8 bases between. The CDR3 runs 13 residues. Here the CDR3 reads CASSPAAAYEQYF. CDR3 nucleotide sequence: TGTGCCAGCTCACCGGCGGCAGCCTACGAGCAGTACTTC.

The V gene is TRBV6-5, the J gene TRBJ1-1; a weak D match, TRBD1 (6 bases). Germline loops: CDR1 MNHEY, CDR2 SVGAGI. V was clipped by 2 bases and J by 4 bases, with 11 bases between them. The CDR3 has 14 residues. DNA of the CDR3: TGTGCCAGCAGTTACAAGCGGGGGCCCACTGAAGCTTTCTTT. Protein sequence: CASSYKRGPTEAFF.

The chain links TRBV5-4 to TRBJ1-2, with 7 bases aligning to TRBD1. CDR1 and CDR2 (germline): SGHNT, YYREEE (reference sequence). Trimming at V came to 4 bases and at J to 2 bases, leaving 2 bases not matched to a gene. CDR3 length equals 13 residues. CDR3 nucleotides: TGTGCCAGCAGCCCGGGACAGAACTATGGCTACACCTTC. Translation: CASSPGQNYGYTF. Combining the CDR3 with reference TRBV5-4 and TRBJ1-2 gives the whole variable domain ETGVTQSPTHLIKTRGQQVTLRCSSQSGHNTVSWYQQALGQGPQFIFQYYREEENGRGNFPPRFSGLQFPNYSSELNVNALELDDSALYLCASSPGQNYGYTFGSGTRLTVV.

The chain is built from TRBV5-1 and TRBJ2-7; D gene ambiguous. Germline assignment: CDR1 SGHRS and CDR2 YFSETQ. Trimming removed 5 bases at V and 5 bases at J, with 20 bases between. This CDR3 has 15 residues. The CDR3 sequence is CASRPLGYSRNEQYF. CDR3 in DNA: TGCGCCAGCAGACCATTAGGCTACTCCAGGAACGAGCAGTACTTC.

The chain links TRBV30 to TRBJ1-5; D is unresolved. V dropped 2 bases and J dropped 4 bases, with 9 bases sitting between them. The V gene's germline CDR1 is GTSNPN and CDR2 SVGIG (reference sequence). The CDR3 contains 13 residues. As DNA, the CDR3 is TGTGCCTGGAGTTTCCAGGCTAATCAGCCCCAGCATTTT. It specifies CAWSFQANQPQHF.

This rearrangement joins TRBV7-2 to TRBJ2-1; 13 bases match TRBD2. The ends lost 3 bases at V and 9 bases at J; junction bases unmatched: 8. Germline values: CDR1 SGHTA, CDR2 FQGNSA. This CDR3 has 16 amino acids. The CDR3 loop reads CASSFPLAGGQGEQFF. In DNA, the CDR3 is TGTGCCAGCAGCTTTCCACTAGCGGGGGGGCAGGGTGAGCAGTTCTTC.

V and J are TRBV6-5 and TRBJ1-1; the D gene is possibly TRBD1 (5 bases). Germline assignment: CDR1 MNHEY and CDR2 SVGAGI. The CDR3 covers 14 residues. Trimming took 4 bases from V and 7 from J, leaving 16 bases between them. CDR3 amino acids: CASSWAGRYSEAFF. CDR3 nucleotide sequence: TGTGCCAGCAGTTGGGCAGGGAGGTATAGTGAAGCTTTCTTT.

The V gene is TRBV28, the J gene TRBJ1-1; D not certain. Per germline, CDR1 MDHEN and CDR2 SYDVKM. Trimming took 8 bases from V and 4 from J, leaving 17 bases between them. The CDR3 length is 14 residues. The CDR3 reads CASLQFNPGTEAFF. The CDR3, as DNA: TGTGCCAGCCTGCAGTTTAACCCGGGCACTGAAGCTTTCTTT.

The J gene is TRBJ1-2, the V gene TRBV7-5. TRBV7-5 is a listed pseudogene. This CDR3 is built from 15 residues. The CDR3 spells CVRSLQPRPNYGYTF. The CDR3 nucleotides are TGTGTCAGAAGCTTACAGCCTAGGCCCAACTATGGCTACACCTTC.

This clone was counted a single time. The genes are TRBV6-1 and TRBJ1-1; unclear D gene. Per the germline V gene, CDR1 is MNHNS and CDR2 is SASEGT. The CDR3 is made up of 14 amino acids. The V end was cut by 3 bases, the J end by 0 bases, with 8 bases between. This CDR3 reads CASSDPQMNTEAFF. As DNA, the CDR3 is TGTGCCAGCAGTGACCCGCAGATGAACACTGAAGCTTTCTTT.

V is TRBV6-5 and J is TRBJ1-2; 9 nucleotides match TRBD1. Germline CDR1 and CDR2: MNHEY and SVGAGI. The CDR3 has 15 amino acids. Losses at the gene ends were 4 bases for V and 3 bases for J; bases not matched to a gene: 6. Here the CDR3 DNA reads TGTGCCAGCAGTTCCCCGGACAGGGGTGACTATGGCTACACCTTC. Protein product: CASSSPDRGDYGYTF.

This clone was counted between two and nine times. The J gene is TRBJ2-5, the V gene TRBV30, with a weak D call TRBD1 (7 bases). Trimming cost V 1 base and J 3 bases, with 15 bases left between them. The V gene's germline CDR1 is GTSNPN and CDR2 SVGIG (reference sequence). The CDR3 has 15 amino acids. In DNA, the CDR3 is TGTGCCTGGAGTGGGGGGGCACAGGGGAAAGAGACCCAGTACTTC. Residues: CAWSGGAQGKETQYF.

To note about this clone: The junction and the germline gene differ at one end; a read error may be behind it. CDR3 sequence: CASREGGAGANVLTF. Here the CDR3 DNA reads TGTGCCAGCAGGGAAGGGGGGGCTGGGGCCAACGTCCTGACTTTC. This chain uses TRBV6-1 with TRBJ2-6; possibly TRBD2 for D (7 bases). Germline CDR1 reads MNHNS; CDR2 reads SASEGT. The CDR3 loop spans 15 amino acids.

A few counts support this clone. The chain joins TRBV18 to TRBJ1-6; no clear D. With 6 bases removed from V and 6 bases from J, the gap between germline ends came to 15 bases. The CDR3 contains 15 residues. The V gene's germline CDR1 is KGHSH and CDR2 LQKENI. Written as DNA, the CDR3 is TGTGCCAGCTCCCCCAGCCAGGTGCTTAATTCACCCCTCCACTTT. Amino acids: CASSPSQVLNSPLHF.

Only a few counts were recorded for this clone. The rearrangement joins TRBV4-1 to TRBJ2-7; a possible D gene is TRBD2 (6 bases). Deletions cut 0 bases from V and 7 bases from J, with 22 bases between. This CDR3 has 17 amino acids. Germline V lookup: CDR1 MGHRA, CDR2 YSYEKL. CDR3 nucleotides: TGCGCCAGCAGCCAAGATAGTAGCGGAGGATCCACCGATGAGCAGTACTTC. This gives the protein CASSQDSSGGSTDEQYF.

The V and J genes are TRBV4-1 and TRBJ2-7, with 7 bases matching TRBD1. Germline V gene sequence: CDR1 MGHRA, CDR2 YSYEKL. CDR3 length: 15 amino acids. Trimming took 2 bases from V and 3 from J; bases not matched to a gene: 7. As DNA, the CDR3 is TGCGCCAGCAGCCAATTTACGGGACAGAGCTACGAGCAGTACTTC. It translates to CASSQFTGQSYEQYF.

This clone was picked up a small number of times. This sequence joins TRBV7-8 and TRBJ2-1; perhaps TRBD2 as D (5 bases). CDR3 length equals 13 residues. Germline CDR1 reads SGHVS; CDR2 reads FQNEAQ. V was shortened by 4 bases and J by 6 bases, with 10 bases between the two germline ends. CDR3 DNA sequence: TGTGCCAGCAGCTCCGGGATCCGCAATGAGCAGTTCTTC. Its protein product is CASSSGIRNEQFF.

The chain couples TRBV19 to TRBJ2-3, with 8 nucleotides matching TRBD2. Germline CDR1 is LNHDA and CDR2 is SQIVND (reference sequence). V dropped 5 bases and J dropped 2; count of bases not matched to a gene: 9. This CDR3 spans 16 amino acids. The CDR3 here is CASSSLSGIVTDTQYF. CDR3 DNA sequence: TGTGCCAGTAGTTCCCTTAGCGGGATAGTCACAGATACGCAGTATTTT.

The chain combines TRBV10-3 with TRBJ1-2; 7 bases are shared with TRBD1. J lost 5 bases, V lost 2 bases, and 5 bases had no gene match. CDR1 ENHRY and CDR2 SYGVKD come from the germline V gene. The CDR3 length is 14 residues. The chain's CDR3 is CAISEVATGYGYTF. The CDR3 DNA reads TGTGCCATCAGTGAGGTCGCGACAGGGTATGGCTACACCTTC.

The chain links TRBV2 to TRBJ1-5; 8 bases match TRBD1. Germline V gene lookup returns CDR1 SNHLY and CDR2 FYNNEI. The V and J ends lost 7 bases and 2 bases, in that order; junction bases with no gene match: 13. The CDR3 consists of 17 residues. CDR3 amino acids: CASKRDRPSWGNQPQHF. CDR3 bases: TGTGCCAGCAAGAGGGACAGGCCTAGTTGGGGCAATCAGCCCCAGCATTTT.

The gene calls are TRBV12-5 and TRBJ2-6, with 7 positions matching TRBD2. Germline CDR1 and CDR2: LGHNT and FRNRAP. Trimming removed 1 base from V and 4 bases from J; junction bases left unmatched: 4. CDR3 length equals 16 residues. The CDR3, as DNA: TGTGCTAGTGGTTTGGCCGGGGGGAGAGGGGCCAACGTCCTGACTTTC. The encoded protein is CASGLAGGRGANVLTF.

The chain employs TRBV5-1 and TRBJ1-1, with a tentative D call TRBD1 (5 bases). Germline values: CDR1 SGHRS, CDR2 YFSETQ. V was shortened by 0 bases and J by 3 bases, with 9 bases between the two germline ends. The CDR3 totals 14 residues. CDR3 loop: CASSLGGGDTEAFF. The DNA of the CDR3 is TGCGCCAGCAGCTTGGGTGGGGGGGACACTGAAGCTTTCTTT.

This sequence joins TRBV29-1 and TRBJ2-5; 9 bases map to TRBD2. V lost 3 bases to trimming and J lost 5 bases; unmatched junction nucleotides: 7. The CDR3 has 14 amino acids. CDR1 is SQVTM and CDR2 is ANQGSEA in the germline V gene. The CDR3 region is CSVDLAGGGETQYF. CDR3 sequence (DNA): TGCAGCGTTGATCTTGCGGGAGGGGGGGAGACCCAGTACTTC.

This chain joins TRBV29-1 and TRBJ2-5; 7 bases are shared with TRBD1. CDR1 is SQVTM and CDR2 is ANQGSEA in the germline V gene. The CDR3 contains 12 residues. Germline trimming cut 6 bases from V and 5 bases from J; bases unmatched to any gene: 6. The chain's CDR3 is CSVMTGLETQYF. Written as DNA, the CDR3 is TGCAGCGTCATGACAGGGCTGGAGACCCAGTACTTC.